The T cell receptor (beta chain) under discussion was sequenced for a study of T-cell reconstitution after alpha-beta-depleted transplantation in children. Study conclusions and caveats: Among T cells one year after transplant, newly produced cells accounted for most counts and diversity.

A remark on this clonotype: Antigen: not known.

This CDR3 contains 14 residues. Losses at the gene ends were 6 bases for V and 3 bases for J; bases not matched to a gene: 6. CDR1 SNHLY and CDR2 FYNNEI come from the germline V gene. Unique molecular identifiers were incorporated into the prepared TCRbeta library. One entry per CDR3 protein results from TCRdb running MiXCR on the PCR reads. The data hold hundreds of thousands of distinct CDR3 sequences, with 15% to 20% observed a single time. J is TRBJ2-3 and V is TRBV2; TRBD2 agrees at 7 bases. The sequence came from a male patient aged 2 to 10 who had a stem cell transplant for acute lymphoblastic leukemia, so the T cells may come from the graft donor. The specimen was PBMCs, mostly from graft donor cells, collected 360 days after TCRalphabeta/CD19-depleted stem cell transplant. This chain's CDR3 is CASRSSGTTDTQYF. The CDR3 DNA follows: TGTGCCAGCAGGTCTAGCGGCACAACAGATACGCAGTATTTT.